The sequence of this T cell receptor beta chain was determined in a study of Graves' ophthalmopathy and Graves' hyperthyroidism. Across the study: Blood was drawn at initial diagnosis, before any treatment.

The term stable hyperthyroidism indicated an absence of ophthalmopathy within 18 months of follow-up. Participants with hyperthyroidism, aged 18 to 65, were newly diagnosed with under 2 months' duration. The study amplified TCR beta CDR3 regions using RNA transcripts. A first-round RT-PCR used HTBI primers, followed by a second-round multiplex PCR. TCRdb re-called the multiplex PCR reads with MiXCR, one entry per CDR3 protein. Altogether over 500,000 distinct CDR3 sequences are present, 22% being singletons, with the ten largest covering approximately 6.5%. Study-level results: Also, most clonotypes expanded in the thyroid above 0.001 frequency appeared in blood.

The sample holds many counts of this clonotype. Its cognate antigen is unknown. This TCR was sampled from a woman under 30 with stable Graves' hyperthyroidism. Some clones in this sample may be carry-over from other donors' samples. What was sequenced was peripheral blood.

As DNA, the CDR3 is TGTGCCAGCAGTTTAGGGGCAGGGGAATGGGAGACCCAGTACTTC. Residues: CASSLGAGEWETQYF. The V gene is TRBV12-3 or TRBV12-4, the J gene TRBJ2-5, with TRBD1 as a possible D gene (6 bases). The V gene lost 1 base and the J gene lost 5 bases, with 14 bases spanning the gap. The CDR3 consists of 15 residues.